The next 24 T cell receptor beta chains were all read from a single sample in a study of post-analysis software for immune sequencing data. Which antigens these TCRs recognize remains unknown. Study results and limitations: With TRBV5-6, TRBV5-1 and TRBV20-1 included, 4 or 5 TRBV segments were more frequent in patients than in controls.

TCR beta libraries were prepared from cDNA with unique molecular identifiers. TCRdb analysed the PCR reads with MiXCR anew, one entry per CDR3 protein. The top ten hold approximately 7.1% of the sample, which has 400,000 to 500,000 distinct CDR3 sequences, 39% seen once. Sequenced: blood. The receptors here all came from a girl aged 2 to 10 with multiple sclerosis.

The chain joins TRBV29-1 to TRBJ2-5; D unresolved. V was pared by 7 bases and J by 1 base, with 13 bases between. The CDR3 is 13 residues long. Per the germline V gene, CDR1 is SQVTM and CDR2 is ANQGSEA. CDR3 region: CSAAWVVQETQYF. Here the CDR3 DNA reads TGCAGCGCCGCATGGGTGGTCCAAGAGACCCAGTACTTC.

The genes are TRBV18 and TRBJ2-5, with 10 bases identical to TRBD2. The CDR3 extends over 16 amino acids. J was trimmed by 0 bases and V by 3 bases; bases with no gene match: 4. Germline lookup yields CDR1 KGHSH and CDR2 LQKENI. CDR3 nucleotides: TGTGCCAGCTCACCCACTAGCGGGACGTACCAAGAGACCCAGTACTTC. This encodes CASSPTSGTYQETQYF. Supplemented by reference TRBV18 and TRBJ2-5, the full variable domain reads NAGVMQNPRHLVRRRGQEARLRCSPMKGHSHVYWYRQLPEEGLKFMVYLQKENIIDESGMPKERFSAEFPKEGPSILRIQQVVRGDSAAYFCASSPTSGTYQETQYFGPGTRLLVL.

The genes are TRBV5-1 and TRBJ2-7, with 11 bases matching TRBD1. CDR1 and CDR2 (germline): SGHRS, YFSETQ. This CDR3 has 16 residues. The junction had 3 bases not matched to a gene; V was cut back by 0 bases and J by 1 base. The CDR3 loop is CASSLAWDRGSYEQYF. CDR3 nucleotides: TGCGCCAGCAGCTTGGCCTGGGACAGGGGGTCCTACGAGCAGTACTTC.

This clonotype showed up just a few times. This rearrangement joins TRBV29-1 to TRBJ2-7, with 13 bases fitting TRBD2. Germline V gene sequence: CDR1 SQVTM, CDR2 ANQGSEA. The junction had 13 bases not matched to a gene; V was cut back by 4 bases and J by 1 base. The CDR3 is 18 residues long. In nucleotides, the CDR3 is TGCAGCGTTGTACGACTAGCGGGAGGACCTTTAATATCCTACGAGCAGTACTTC. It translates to CSVVRLAGGPLISYEQYF.

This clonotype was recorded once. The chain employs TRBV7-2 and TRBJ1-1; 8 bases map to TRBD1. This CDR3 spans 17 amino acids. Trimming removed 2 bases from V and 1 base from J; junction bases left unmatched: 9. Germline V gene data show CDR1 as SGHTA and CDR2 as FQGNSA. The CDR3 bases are TGTGCCAGCAGCTTAAGGGGTCTCAGGGGGCGGAACACTGAAGCTTTCTTT. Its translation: CASSLRGLRGRNTEAFF.

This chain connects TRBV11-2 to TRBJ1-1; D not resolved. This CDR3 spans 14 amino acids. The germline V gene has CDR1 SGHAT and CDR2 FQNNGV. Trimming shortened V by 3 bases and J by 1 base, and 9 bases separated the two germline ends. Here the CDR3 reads CASSFRDGNTEAFF. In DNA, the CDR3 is TGTGCCAGCAGCTTTCGAGACGGGAACACTGAAGCTTTCTTT.

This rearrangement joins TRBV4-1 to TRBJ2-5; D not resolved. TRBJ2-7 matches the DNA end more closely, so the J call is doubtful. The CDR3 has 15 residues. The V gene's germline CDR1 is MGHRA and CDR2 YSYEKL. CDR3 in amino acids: CASSQDPERFYEQYF. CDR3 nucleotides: TGCGCCAGCAGCCAAGATCCAGAGAGGTTTTACGAGCAGTACTTC.

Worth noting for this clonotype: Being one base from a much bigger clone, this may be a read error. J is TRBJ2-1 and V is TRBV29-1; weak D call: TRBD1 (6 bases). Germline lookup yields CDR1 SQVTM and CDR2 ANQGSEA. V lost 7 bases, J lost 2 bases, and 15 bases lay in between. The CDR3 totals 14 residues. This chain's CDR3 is CSAPRQDTYNEQFF. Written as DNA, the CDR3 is TGCAGCGCTCCAAGACAGGACACCTACAATGAGCAGTTCTTC.

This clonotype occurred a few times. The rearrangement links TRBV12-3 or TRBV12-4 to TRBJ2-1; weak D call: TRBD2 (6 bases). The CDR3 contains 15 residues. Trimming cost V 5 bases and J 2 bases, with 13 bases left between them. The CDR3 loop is CASSGGASPYNEQFF. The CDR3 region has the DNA TGTGCCAGCAGTGGCGGGGCCTCTCCCTACAATGAGCAGTTCTTC.

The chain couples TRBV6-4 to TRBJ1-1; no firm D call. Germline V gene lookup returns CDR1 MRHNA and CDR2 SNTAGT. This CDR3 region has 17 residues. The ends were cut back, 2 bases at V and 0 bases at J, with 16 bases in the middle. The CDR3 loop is CASSDKGRPVMNTEAFF. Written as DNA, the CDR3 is TGTGCCAGCAGTGACAAGGGAAGGCCAGTGATGAACACTGAAGCTTTCTTT.

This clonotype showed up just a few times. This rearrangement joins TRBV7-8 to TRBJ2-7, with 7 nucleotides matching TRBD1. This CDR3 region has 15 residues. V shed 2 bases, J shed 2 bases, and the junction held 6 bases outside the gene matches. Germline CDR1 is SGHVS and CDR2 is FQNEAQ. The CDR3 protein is CASSLRDSLTYEQYF. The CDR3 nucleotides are TGTGCCAGCAGCTTAAGGGACAGCTTGACCTACGAGCAGTACTTC.

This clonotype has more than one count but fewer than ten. CDR3 region: CASRPTPQGSTDTQYF. The CDR3 region has the DNA TGTGCCAGCAGGCCAACCCCACAGGGGAGCACAGATACGCAGTATTTT. The V call is TRBV28, the J call TRBJ2-3; 7 bases map to TRBD1. The length of the CDR3 is 16 residues. Losses at the gene ends were 6 bases for V and 0 bases for J; bases not matched to a gene: 9. The germline V gene has CDR1 MDHEN and CDR2 SYDVKM. Variable domain in full (rest from reference TRBV28 and TRBJ2-3): DVKVTQSSRYLVKRTGEKVFLECVQDMDHENMFWYRQDPGLGLRLIYFSYDVKMKEKGDIPEGYSVSREKKERFSLILESASTNQTSMYLCASRPTPQGSTDTQYFGPGTRLTVL.

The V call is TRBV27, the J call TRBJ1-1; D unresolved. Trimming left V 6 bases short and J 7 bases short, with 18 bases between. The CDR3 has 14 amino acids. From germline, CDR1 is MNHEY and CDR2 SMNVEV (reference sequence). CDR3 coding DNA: TGTGCCAGCAGCTCCCTTCTCCGGGGTTATGAAGCTTTCTTT. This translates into CASSSLLRGYEAFF.

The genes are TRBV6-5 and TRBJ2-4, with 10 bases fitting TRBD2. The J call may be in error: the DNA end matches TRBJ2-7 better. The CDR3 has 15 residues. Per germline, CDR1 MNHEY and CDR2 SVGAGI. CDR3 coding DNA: TGTGCCAGCAGTTACTTGGCTAGCGGGGGTTACGAGCAGTACTTC. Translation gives CASSYLASGGYEQYF.

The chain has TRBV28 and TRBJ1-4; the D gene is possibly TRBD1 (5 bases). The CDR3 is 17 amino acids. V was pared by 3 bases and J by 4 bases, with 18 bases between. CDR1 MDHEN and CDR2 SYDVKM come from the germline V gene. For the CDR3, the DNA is TGTGCCAGCAGTTTTTTCGACCTACCCGGGGGTAATGAAAAACTGTTTTTT. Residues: CASSFFDLPGGNEKLFF. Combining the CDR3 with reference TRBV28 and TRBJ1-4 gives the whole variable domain DVKVTQSSRYLVKRTGEKVFLECVQDMDHENMFWYRQDPGLGLRLIYFSYDVKMKEKGDIPEGYSVSREKKERFSLILESASTNQTSMYLCASSFFDLPGGNEKLFFGSGTQLSVL.

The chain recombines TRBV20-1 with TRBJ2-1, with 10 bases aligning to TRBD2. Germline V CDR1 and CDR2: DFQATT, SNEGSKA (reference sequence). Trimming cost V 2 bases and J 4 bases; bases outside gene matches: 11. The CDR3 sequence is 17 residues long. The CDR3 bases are TGCAGTGCTAGACTCGCTGATAGCGGGAGGCGTTACAATGAGCAGTTCTTC. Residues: CSARLADSGRRYNEQFF.

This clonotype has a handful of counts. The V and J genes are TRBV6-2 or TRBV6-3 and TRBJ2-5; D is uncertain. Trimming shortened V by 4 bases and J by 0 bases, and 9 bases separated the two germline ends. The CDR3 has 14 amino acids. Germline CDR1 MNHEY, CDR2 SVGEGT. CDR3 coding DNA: TGTGCCAGCAGTTCTCCGCAGAACCAAGAGACCCAGTACTTC. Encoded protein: CASSSPQNQETQYF.

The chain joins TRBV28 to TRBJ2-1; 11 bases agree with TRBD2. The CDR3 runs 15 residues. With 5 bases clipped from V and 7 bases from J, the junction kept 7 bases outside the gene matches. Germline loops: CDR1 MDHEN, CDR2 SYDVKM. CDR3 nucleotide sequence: TGTGCCAGCAGTACTTTAGCGGGAGGGCCGAATGAGCAGTTCTTC. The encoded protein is CASSTLAGGPNEQFF.

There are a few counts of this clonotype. The CDR3 DNA reads TGCAGCGTCGATTGGAGAGGGCCGTACAATGAGCAGTTCTTC. It codes for CSVDWRGPYNEQFF. The chain carries TRBV20-1 and TRBJ2-1; tentatively, D is TRBD2 (5 bases). CDR1 and CDR2 from the germline V gene are DFQATT and SNEGSKA (reference sequence). There are 14 residues in the CDR3.

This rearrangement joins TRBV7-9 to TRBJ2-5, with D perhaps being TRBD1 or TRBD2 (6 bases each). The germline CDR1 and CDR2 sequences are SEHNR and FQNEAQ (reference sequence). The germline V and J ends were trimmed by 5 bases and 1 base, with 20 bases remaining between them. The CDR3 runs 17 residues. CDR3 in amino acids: CASSPPGLRGGQETQYF. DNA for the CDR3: TGTGCCAGCAGCCCGCCGGGACTCAGGGGAGGCCAAGAGACCCAGTACTTC.

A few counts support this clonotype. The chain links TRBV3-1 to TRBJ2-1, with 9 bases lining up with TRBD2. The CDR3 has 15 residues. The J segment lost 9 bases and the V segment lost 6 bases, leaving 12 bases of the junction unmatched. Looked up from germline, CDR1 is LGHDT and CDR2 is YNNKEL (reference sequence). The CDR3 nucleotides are TGTGCCAGCAGTCTACCGGGACTAGCTATGGGTGAGCAGTTCTTC. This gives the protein CASSLPGLAMGEQFF.

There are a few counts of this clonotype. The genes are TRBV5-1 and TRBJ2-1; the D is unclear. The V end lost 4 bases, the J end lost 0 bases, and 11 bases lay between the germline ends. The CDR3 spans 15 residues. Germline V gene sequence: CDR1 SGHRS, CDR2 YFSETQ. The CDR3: CASSPSSGSYNEQFF. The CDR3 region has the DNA TGCGCCAGCAGCCCCTCTAGTGGCTCCTACAATGAGCAGTTCTTC.

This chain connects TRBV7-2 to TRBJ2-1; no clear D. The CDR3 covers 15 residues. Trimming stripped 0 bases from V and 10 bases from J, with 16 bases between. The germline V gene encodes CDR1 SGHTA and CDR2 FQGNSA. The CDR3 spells CASSLAPLNWVEQFF. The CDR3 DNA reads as TGTGCCAGCAGCTTAGCCCCCTTGAACTGGGTCGAGCAGTTCTTC.

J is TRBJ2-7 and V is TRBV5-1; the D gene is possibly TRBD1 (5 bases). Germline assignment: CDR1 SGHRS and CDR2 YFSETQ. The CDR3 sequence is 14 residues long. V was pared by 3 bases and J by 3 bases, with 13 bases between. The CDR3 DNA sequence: TGCGCCAGCAGCTCACGCAGGGAAATCTACGAGCAGTACTTC. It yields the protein CASSSRREIYEQYF.